This T cell receptor beta chain was obtained from a study of OX40 agonist ivuxolimab in advanced cancers. General study results and limits: In general, CD8+ T cells held more expanded clones than CD4+ did, on average. CD4+ and CD8+ blood T cells expanded clonally by week 6 at 0.1 to 3.0 mg/kg.

As to this clone: Its antigen is unidentified.

Trimming left V 4 bases short and J 0 bases short, with 12 bases between. The germline V gene has CDR1 SGHRS and CDR2 YFSETQ. The CDR3 runs to 15 residues. Data came from immunoSEQ multiplex PCR; TCRdb stores just in-frame clones and leaves some out. The sample shows tens of thousands of clones, roughly 82% of them seen only once. The material was CD4+ or CD8+ T cells sorted from blood, obtained in a trial of the OX40 agonist ivuxolimab. This TCR was recovered from an adult with an advanced solid tumor such as melanoma, head and neck, liver or kidney cancer. This sequence joins TRBV5-1 and TRBJ2-3; D uncertain. CDR3: CASSVDIASTDTQYF. CDR3 in DNA: TGCGCCAGCAGCGTGGATATCGCTAGCACAGATACGCAGTATTTT.